This T cell receptor (beta chain) stems from a study of identical twins. Study results and limitations: Invariant MAIT and iNKT cells may have partly biased zero-insertion analyses. Rather than following the same donors, the conclusions depended on cross-sectional statistical analysis.

The authors used template switching to add a universal primer site and gave cDNA unique molecular identifiers. TCRdb processed the 5' RACE reads anew with MiXCR; each CDR3 protein has one entry. The table records a few hundred thousand distinct CDR3 sequences, roughly 9.9% of them present only once. This clonotype came up a few times. The antigen is undetermined. Trimming pared 3 bases from V and 8 bases from J, leaving 13 bases between. The CDR3 has 13 amino acids. Germline loops: CDR1 SGHTA, CDR2 FQGNSA. These sequences were also reported in another study, on yellow fever vaccine responses in identical twins.

The chain joins TRBV7-2 to TRBJ2-5, with D possibly being TRBD1 or TRBD2 (6 bases each). This clonotype was obtained from a woman aged 18-30 years in good health. Sequenced input: PBMCs. The CDR3, as DNA: TGTGCCAGCAGCTTCCCGGGGGCGTTCACCCAGTACTTC. Translated, it gives CASSFPGAFTQYF. The variable domain in full, completed from reference TRBV7-2 and TRBJ2-5, reads GAGVSQSPSNKVTEKGKDVELRCDPISGHTALYWYRQSLGQGLEFLIYFQGNSAPDKSGLPSDRFSAERTGGSVSTLTIQRTQQEDSAVYLCASSFPGAFTQYFGPGTRLLVL.